The clone carrying this T cell receptor beta chain occurred once. These data originate in a study of technical replicates of blood from a few donors. Some clones are missing from TCRdb's copy, which holds only in-frame ones; the method was immunoSEQ multiplex PCR. The top ten hold about 3.8% of the sample, which has about 49,000 clones, 80% to 95% seen once. Germline V gene data show CDR1 as SNHLY and CDR2 as FYNNEI. This CDR3 has 15 residues. V lost 4 bases to trimming and J lost 0 bases; unmatched junction nucleotides: 2. The chain joins TRBV2 to TRBJ1-5; 8 bases map to TRBD1. The receptor was isolated from a human donor in good health. Some clones in this sample may be carry-over from other donors' samples. The sample consisted of PBMCs. Here the CDR3 reads CASSGTGYSNQPQHF. CDR3 DNA sequence: TGTGCCAGCAGTGGGACAGGGTATAGCAATCAGCCCCAGCATTTT.